The TCR beta chain under discussion was sequenced for a study of blood T cell repertoires in COVID-19. About the research overall: The cDNA or gDNA used as material had been derived from T cells, B-cell-depleted T cells, or PBMCs.

Sequencing was performed with immunoSEQ multiplex PCR; in TCRdb, only in-frame clones are kept and a portion is missing. The sample yields a few hundred thousand clones, about 91% seen once. The CDR3 sequence is 14 residues long. Looked up from germline, CDR1 is MDHEN and CDR2 is SYDVKM. The V and J ends lost 6 bases and 3 bases respectively, with 12 bases between them. Sequenced: peripheral blood. The J gene is TRBJ2-1, the V gene TRBV28; no firm D call. The sequence was collected from an older woman with acute or convalescent COVID-19. The CDR3 nucleotides read TGTGCCAGCAGGACTGGGTCCCTCTACAATGAGCAGTTCTTC. This sequence encodes CASRTGSLYNEQFF.